This is a list of T cell receptor beta chains from one sample in a study of T cells in Graves' hyperthyroidism and ophthalmopathy. MiXCR, run by TCRdb on the multiplex PCR reads, gives a single entry per CDR3 protein. The data hold 340,000 or so distinct CDR3 sequences, with about 18% observed a single time. Sequenced sample: blood. The receptor set was obtained from a woman aged 45 to 65 with Graves' hyperthyroidism. CDR3s include the opening cysteine and the closing phenylalanine or tryptophan. Fields, in order: J gene, V gene, CDR3 length, D gene, clone size, CDR3 protein, CDR3 DNA. D genes are given only for firm matches. Size is omitted from some rows. Given values are once, few, many or a class for expanded clones.

TRBJ2-1 TRBV20-1 15 TRBD2 few CSAVPPPSGISEQFF TGCAGTGCCGTCCCCCCCCCTAGCGGGATATCTGAGCAGTTCTTC
TRBJ2-3 TRBV14 20 TRBD2 - CASSRRLLAGDSFSTDTQYF TGTGCCAGCAGCCGTCGCCTACTAGCGGGGGACTCCTTTAGCACAGATACGCAGTATTTT
TRBJ1-3 TRBV3-1 16 - - CASSKSGPRPGNTIYF TGTGCCAGCAGCAAAAGTGGGCCTCGGCCTGGAAACACCATATATTTT
TRBJ2-7 TRBV5-8 14 TRBD2 many CASSLVAGGYEQYF TGTGCCAGCAGCTTAGTAGCGGGAGGTTACGAGCAGTACTTC
TRBJ1-1 TRBV20-1 13 - - CSASLGVYTEAFF TGCAGTGCTAGCTTAGGGGTTTACACTGAAGCTTTCTTT
TRBJ2-7 TRBV9 12 - many CASSVGDDEQYF TGTGCCAGCAGCGTAGGAGATGACGAGCAGTACTTC
TRBJ2-3 TRBV29-1 14 TRBD2 few CSVEVAGGGDTQYF TGCAGCGTTGAAGTAGCGGGAGGAGGAGATACGCAGTATTTT
TRBJ2-3 TRBV10-3 13 - - CAISEYLMDTQYF TGTGCCATCAGTGAGTACCTGATGGATACGCAGTATTTT
TRBJ2-1 TRBV5-8 15 TRBD2 few CASSSGGRDYNEQFF TGTGCCAGCAGCTCCGGGGGGAGAGATTACAATGAGCAGTTCTTC
TRBJ1-5 TRBV28 16 - many CASSLWTRGANQPQHF TGTGCCAGCAGTTTATGGACCCGGGGGGCCAATCAGCCCCAGCATTTT
TRBJ2-1 TRBV6-1 15 - few CASSENWAPYNEQFF TGTGCCAGCAGTGAAAACTGGGCTCCCTACAATGAGCAGTTCTTC
TRBJ2-1 TRBV29-1 12 TRBD2 many CSVAGGHNEQFF TGCAGCGTCGCGGGAGGGCACAATGAGCAGTTCTTC
TRBJ1-5 TRBV20-1 19 - - CSARDLRGQFAGANQPQHF TGCAGTGCTAGAGATCTTCGGGGACAATTCGCAGGGGCTAATCAGCCCCAGCATTTT
TRBJ2-3 TRBV18 14 - many CASSPGSSGSTQYF TGTGCCAGCTCACCCGGCTCCAGTGGAAGTACGCAGTATTTT
TRBJ1-2 TRBV6-5 14 - many CASSYSVGYYGYTF TGTGCCAGCAGTTACTCGGTAGGGTACTATGGCTACACCTTC
TRBJ1-2 TRBV6-1 14 TRBD1 few CASSEDRGYDGYTF TGTGCCAGCAGTGAGGACAGGGGATACGATGGCTACACCTTC
TRBJ2-7 TRBV6-1 14 - few CASSHTVSSYEQYF TGTGCCAGCAGTCACACAGTGAGCTCCTACGAGCAGTACTTC
TRBJ2-3 TRBV30 15 TRBD2 few CAWRGRGAGTDTQYF TGTGCCTGGAGGGGGCGGGGGGCCGGAACAGATACGCAGTATTTT
TRBJ1-4 TRBV30 15 - many CASSFSGGYNEKLFF TGTGCCTCCTCCTTCAGTGGGGGTTATAATGAAAAACTGTTTTTT
TRBJ2-1 TRBV6-1 14 TRBD2 - CASRNSGGTDEQFF TGTGCCAGCAGAAATAGCGGGGGCACGGATGAGCAGTTCTTC
TRBJ1-5 TRBV5-6 16 TRBD1 many CASSIAGTGVNQPQHF TGTGCCAGCAGCATCGCCGGGACAGGGGTCAATCAGCCCCAGCATTTT
TRBJ1-6 TRBV2 14 - few CASIYGQTNSPLHF TGTGCCAGCATTTACGGGCAAACTAATTCACCCCTCCACTTT
TRBJ1-3 TRBV9 15 TRBD1 - CASSTSTGNGNTIYF TGTGCCAGCAGCACCTCGACAGGGAATGGAAACACCATATATTTT
TRBJ1-6 TRBV7-8 15 TRBD1 many CASSSSTGMVSPLHF TGTGCCAGCAGCTCTTCGACAGGGATGGTGTCACCCCTCCACTTT
TRBJ1-6 TRBV19 18 - - CASRDILFGGSYNSPLHF TGTGCCAGCCGGGACATTCTCTTTGGGGGCTCCTATAATTCACCCCTCCACTTT
TRBJ1-5 TRBV28 12 - many CASSLYPQPQHF TGTGCCAGCAGTTTATATCCCCAGCCCCAGCATTTT
TRBJ2-7 TRBV29-1 11 - few CSTGTTYEQYF TGCAGTACCGGGACAACCTACGAGCAGTACTTC
TRBJ1-2 TRBV2 15 - few CASSELEGRGNGYTF TGTGCCAGCAGTGAATTGGAGGGGCGAGGAAATGGCTACACCTTC
TRBJ2-5 TRBV7-9 11 - many CASRAQETQYF TGTGCCAGCAGGGCCCAAGAGACCCAGTACTTC
TRBJ1-1 TRBV20-1 16 - many CSARGPQGRSDTEAFF TGCAGTGCTAGGGGCCCCCAGGGCCGCTCCGACACTGAAGCTTTCTTT
TRBJ2-3 TRBV7-8 13 - many CASSLAAADTQYF TGTGCCAGCAGCTTAGCTGCCGCGGATACGCAGTATTTT
TRBJ2-7 TRBV14 14 - - CASSQEGPIYEQYF TGTGCCAGCAGCCAAGAGGGTCCTATCTACGAGCAGTACTTC
TRBJ1-6 TRBV5-1 13 - few CASSQTENSPLHF TGCGCCAGCAGTCAGACAGAGAATTCACCCCTCCACTTT
TRBJ1-2 TRBV7-2 14 - - CASSSRLGIDGYTF TGTGCCAGCAGCTCCCGACTGGGGATAGATGGCTACACCTTC
TRBJ1-2 TRBV6-1 13 - - CASSPPGRGNYTF TGTGCCAGCAGTCCCCCGGGACGGGGGAATTACACCTTC
TRBJ2-1 TRBV11-2 16 TRBD2 few CASRHPGTSNYNEQFF TGTGCCAGCAGACACCCCGGGACTAGCAATTACAATGAGCAGTTCTTC
TRBJ1-4 TRBV5-5 16 - - CASSLRGLLFNEKLFF TGTGCCAGCAGCTTGAGGGGCTTACTTTTTAATGAAAAACTGTTTTTT
TRBJ2-1 TRBV14 13 - few CASSERNINEQFF TGTGCCAGCAGCGAAAGGAACATTAATGAGCAGTTCTTC
TRBJ2-3 TRBV27 14 TRBD2 few CASRTTSGTDTQYF TGTGCCAGCAGAACGACTAGCGGCACAGATACGCAGTATTTT
TRBJ2-1 TRBV25-1 16 - - CASSEFEQGPGNEQFF TGTGCCAGCAGTGAATTTGAGCAGGGGCCGGGGAATGAGCAGTTCTTC
TRBJ1-2 TRBV11-2 14 TRBD1 many CASSSQGADYGYTF TGTGCCAGCAGCTCCCAGGGGGCGGACTATGGCTACACCTTC
TRBJ2-7 TRBV28 14 TRBD2 many CASSRTSGNYEQYF TGTGCCAGCAGTCGGACTAGCGGGAACTACGAGCAGTACTTC
TRBJ2-3 TRBV11-2 11 - many CASSNTDTQYF TGTGCCAGCAGCAACACAGATACGCAGTATTTT
TRBJ2-3 TRBV6-1 14 - many CASSRFPRTDTQYF TGTGCCAGCAGTAGATTTCCTAGGACAGATACGCAGTATTTT
TRBJ2-1 TRBV30 12 - many CAWSGDRDEQFF TGTGCCTGGAGTGGGGACCGCGATGAGCAGTTCTTC
TRBJ2-2 TRBV12-3/TRBV12-4 14 - - CASKGGHSTGELFF TGTGCCAGCAAGGGAGGTCATAGCACCGGGGAGCTGTTTTTT
TRBJ2-1 TRBV5-1 15 TRBD2 - CASSGGAGGYNEQFF TGCGCCAGCAGTGGCGGAGCGGGAGGCTACAATGAGCAGTTCTTC
TRBJ2-7 TRBV28 11 - - CASIGGYEQYF TGTGCCAGCATCGGAGGCTACGAGCAGTACTTC
TRBJ1-3 TRBV5-5 16 - - CASSLSQSNSGNTIYF TGTGCCAGCAGCTTGAGTCAGTCGAACTCTGGAAACACCATATATTTT
TRBJ2-5 TRBV3-1 15 TRBD2 few CASSLLAGAPETQYF TGTGCCAGCAGCCTACTAGCGGGGGCCCCAGAGACCCAGTACTTC
TRBJ2-3 TRBV5-6 16 - few CASSPSSERGTDTQYF TGTGCCAGCAGCCCTTCTAGCGAACGGGGCACAGATACGCAGTATTTT
TRBJ1-4 TRBV6-1 16 TRBD1 many CASRSTGSATNEKLFF TGTGCCAGCAGGTCGACAGGGTCGGCAACTAATGAAAAACTGTTTTTT
TRBJ2-2 TRBV3-1 14 - many CASSQGHNTGELFF TGTGCCAGCAGCCAAGGACACAACACCGGGGAGCTGTTTTTT
TRBJ2-1 TRBV11-2 13 - many CASSLDRARDEFF TGTGCCAGCAGCTTAGATCGGGCACGAGATGAGTTCTTC
TRBJ1-2 TRBV15 14 TRBD1 - CATSKGQRTYGYTF TGTGCCACCAGTAAGGGACAGAGAACCTATGGCTACACCTTC